The text below deals with one T cell receptor beta chain. Antigen: not known. The data were taken from a study of beta chain features in type 1 diabetes. Study summary: Sorted cells, roughly 100,000,000 in number, were examined across all samples.

It was one heparinised blood draw, averaging approximately 100 mL, that each donor gave. The CDR3 sequence is 16 residues long. V lost 1 base to trimming and J lost 1 base, with 12 bases between them. Germline CDR1 reads SGHDT; CDR2 reads YYEEEE. Every bit of the isolated RNA underwent reverse transcription, so sequencing read expressed TCRB transcripts. The repertoire was sequenced with immunoSEQ multiplex PCR; TCRdb's copy has only in-frame clones and lacks some. Of some 150,000 clones in the sample, 9% are singletons; the top ten hold around 0.64%. Study-wide points: Diminished insertions and augmented deletions at VDJ junctions characterized type 1 diabetes patients. The analysis here could not establish whether HLA type shapes TCRB rearrangement. Type 1 diabetes patients had moderately but significantly shorter TCRB CDR3s in all four CD4+ subsets.

The source material was central memory CD4+ T cells from blood. This sequence originates from a woman younger than 45 with type 1 diabetes. The V call is TRBV5-6, the J call TRBJ2-1, with a weak D call TRBD2 (6 bases). CDR3 nucleotide sequence: TGTGCCAGCAGCTTGATGGGCGGGGTTTCCTACAATGAGCAGTTCTTC. Encoded protein: CASSLMGGVSYNEQFF.